This record covers a single T cell receptor (beta chain). The sample originates from a study of CXCR3-negative and CXCR3-positive naive CD8 T cells. Triplicate sorts, 320,000 or so cells apiece, were made for each CD8+ T cell subset. The authors made the TRB cDNA libraries by 5' RACE using UMI labels. After re-calling the 5' RACE reads, TCRdb lists one entry per CDR3 protein, DNA absent. The sample shows approximately 37,000 distinct CDR3 sequences, and under 10% sits with its ten largest clones. Germline lookup yields CDR1 SEHNR and CDR2 FQNEAQ (reference sequence). The CDR3 spans 15 residues. The sequence was collected from a human donor in good health. Some clones in this sample may be carry-over from other donors' samples. The specimen sequenced was memory CD8+ T cells from blood. The gene calls are TRBV7-9 and TRBJ1-1; TCRdb reports TRBD1, a call that lacks DNA to check it against. The CDR3 region is CASSLSQGGGTEAFF.